These 21 T cell receptor beta chains share one sample of origin, sequenced in a study of blood T cell repertoires in COVID-19. Sequencing was performed with immunoSEQ multiplex PCR; in TCRdb, only in-frame clones are kept and a portion is missing. Seen here are 65,000 or so clones, 76% observed once, and the top ten hold about 6.4%. Sequencing was done on a sample of peripheral blood. All receptors derive from a woman in her forties or fifties with active or convalescent COVID-19.

The genes are TRBV5-5 and TRBJ1-1; 7 nucleotides line up with TRBD1. J was trimmed by 5 bases and V by 6 bases; bases with no gene match: 7. CDR1 SGHKS and CDR2 YYEKEE come from the germline V gene (reference sequence). The CDR3 totals 13 residues. The CDR3 region has the DNA TGTGCCAGCAAATTAGGGGGCTCGACTGAAGCTTTCTTT. Protein: CASKLGGSTEAFF.

CDR3 nucleotides: TGCGCCAGCACCCCAAGCGGTAGCTCCTACAATGAGCAGTTCTTC. This encodes CASTPSGSSYNEQFF. This rearrangement joins TRBV5-1 to TRBJ2-1, with TRBD2 as a possible D gene (5 bases). This CDR3 contains 15 residues. Germline CDR1 is SGHRS and CDR2 is YFSETQ. The V end lost 6 bases, the J end lost 0 bases, and 13 bases lay between the germline ends.

The chain joins TRBV19 to TRBJ2-1; a weak D match, TRBD2 (6 bases). This CDR3 comprises 15 residues. Per germline, CDR1 LNHDA and CDR2 SQIVND (reference sequence). V was shortened by 3 bases and J by 7 bases, with 16 bases between the two germline ends. CDR3 DNA: TGTGCCAGTAGTATCCGGGACGGAGGGTGGAATGAGCAGTTCTTC. It codes for CASSIRDGGWNEQFF. Combining the CDR3 with reference TRBV19 and TRBJ2-1 gives the whole variable domain DGGITQSPKYLFRKEGQNVTLSCEQNLNHDAMYWYRQDPGQGLRLIYYSQIVNDFQKGDIAEGYSVSREKKESFPLTVTSAQKNPTAFYLCASSIRDGGWNEQFFGPGTRLTVL.

This clone was counted between two and nine times. J is TRBJ2-6 and V is TRBV29-1, with unresolved D. This CDR3 region has 15 residues. Germline V gene lookup returns CDR1 SQVTM and CDR2 ANQGSEA. With 3 bases removed from V and 0 bases from J, the gap between germline ends came to 9 bases. CDR3 nucleotide sequence: TGCAGCGTTGATAGCCAGTCCTCTGGGGCCAACGTCCTGACTTTC. It is translated as CSVDSQSSGANVLTF.

The chain links TRBV11-2 to TRBJ1-2; maybe TRBD1 (5 bases). CDR3 length: 12 amino acids. The V and J ends lost 8 bases and 3 bases respectively, with 10 bases between them. From germline, CDR1 is SGHAT and CDR2 FQNNGV. Here the CDR3 reads CASAQGYYGYTF. The CDR3 nucleotides are TGTGCCAGCGCCCAGGGATACTATGGCTACACCTTC.

This chain links TRBV5-1 with TRBJ2-5, with TRBD1 as a possible D gene (6 bases). CDR3 length: 13 amino acids. V lost 2 bases and J lost 4, with 9 bases in between. The germline gives CDR1 SGHRS, CDR2 YFSETQ. CDR3 coding DNA: TGCGCCAGCAGCTTAGGGGGACGAGAGACCCAGTACTTC. It is translated as CASSLGGRETQYF.

V gene TRBV29-1 combines with J gene TRBJ1-5, with TRBD1 matching 7 bases. J was trimmed by 4 bases and V by 6 bases; bases with no gene match: 6. Germline CDR1 reads SQVTM; CDR2 reads ANQGSEA. The CDR3 has 13 amino acids. This chain's CDR3 is CSVANRGNQPQHF. The DNA for the CDR3 is TGCAGCGTGGCGAACAGGGGAAATCAGCCCCAGCATTTT.

V and J are TRBV12-3 or TRBV12-4 and TRBJ2-1, with a possible D match to TRBD2 (6 bases). The V end was cut by 10 bases, the J end by 4 bases, with 11 bases between. This CDR3 contains 12 residues. The CDR3 sequence is CATRGMYNEQFF. CDR3 coding DNA: TGTGCCACCCGCGGGATGTACAATGAGCAGTTCTTC.

The chain joins TRBV30 to TRBJ1-6, with D perhaps TRBD1 (6 bases). Germline loops: CDR1 GTSNPN, CDR2 SVGIG (reference sequence). V was shortened by 6 bases and J by 7 bases, with 13 bases between the two germline ends. This CDR3 comprises 13 residues. The CDR3 region is CACTRGTNSPLHF. CDR3 coding DNA: TGTGCCTGTACCAGGGGAACGAATTCACCCCTCCACTTT.

This clone was counted a few times. The V call is TRBV7-8, the J call TRBJ2-7, with D possibly TRBD1 on 5 matching bases. CDR3 length: 14 residues. Trimming removed 3 bases at V and 3 bases at J, with 12 bases between. The germline gives CDR1 SGHVS, CDR2 FQNEAQ. CDR3 nucleotides: TGTGCCAGCAGCTTGGGGCCCCGTCTCTACGAGCAGTACTTC. Amino acid sequence: CASSLGPRLYEQYF. Using reference TRBV7-8 and TRBJ2-7 for the parts outside the CDR3, the full variable domain is GAGVSQSPRYKVAKRGQDVALRCDPISGHVSLFWYQQALGQGPEFLTYFQNEAQLDKSGLPSDRFFAERPEGSVSTLKIQRTQQEDSAVYLCASSLGPRLYEQYFGPGTRLTVT.

This chain uses TRBV2 with TRBJ2-5; 9 bases match TRBD2. V gave up 7 bases and J gave up 9 bases; unmatched junction bases: 6. CDR3 length: 12 amino acids. Per the germline V gene, CDR1 is SNHLY and CDR2 is FYNNEI. The CDR3 DNA sequence: TGTGCCAGCACCCGCGGGAGGGAGGCCCAGTACTTC. It is translated as CASTRGREAQYF. The variable domain in full, with the rest retrieved from reference TRBV2 and TRBJ2-5, is EPEVTQTPSHQVTQMGQEVILRCVPISNHLYFYWYRQILGQKVEFLVSFYNNEISEKSEIFDDQFSVERPDGSNFTLKIRSTKLEDSAMYFCASTRGREAQYFGPGTRLLVL.

The chain is built from TRBV18 and TRBJ2-7, with D possibly matching TRBD2 (5 bases). The CDR3 is made up of 14 amino acids. Germline V gene lookup returns CDR1 KGHSH and CDR2 LQKENI. The V end was cut by 0 bases, the J end by 2 bases, with 8 bases between. The CDR3 here is CASSPPGVTYEQYF. CDR3 sequence (DNA): TGTGCCAGCTCACCACCGGGAGTAACCTACGAGCAGTACTTC.

V gene TRBV9 combines with J gene TRBJ1-1, with unresolved D. CDR1 SGDLS and CDR2 YYNGEE come from the germline V gene. This CDR3 region has 15 residues. Trimming shortened V by 4 bases and J by 1 base, and 14 bases separated the two germline ends. The CDR3: CASSPRAVGNTEAFF. CDR3 coding DNA: TGTGCCAGCAGCCCCCGCGCGGTGGGGAACACTGAAGCTTTCTTT.

The genes are TRBV6-5 and TRBJ1-2; D might be TRBD1 (5 bases). Trimming removed 5 bases from V and 8 bases from J, with 12 bases in between. CDR1 and CDR2 (germline): MNHEY, SVGAGI. The CDR3 consists of 12 residues. CDR3 region: CASSPRVWGYTF. The CDR3 DNA reads as TGTGCCAGCAGTCCCAGGGTGTGGGGCTACACCTTC.

The V gene is TRBV18, the J gene TRBJ2-7, with a possible D match to TRBD1 (5 bases). The CDR3 runs to 16 residues. V lost 0 bases to trimming and J lost 2 bases, with 14 bases between them. The germline CDR1 and CDR2 sequences are KGHSH and LQKENI. Here the CDR3 DNA reads TGTGCCAGCTCACCACCCCAGGGCCAAGGGACCTACGAGCAGTACTTC. Protein sequence: CASSPPQGQGTYEQYF.

This CDR3 is CASSEGLGTTGNTIYF. The CDR3 nucleotides read TGTGCCAGCAGTGAAGGTTTAGGGACAACTGGAAACACCATATATTTT. This chain connects TRBV2 to TRBJ1-3, with a possible D match to TRBD1 (6 bases). The CDR3 has 16 residues. Germline V gene data show CDR1 as SNHLY and CDR2 as FYNNEI. The V end lost 1 base, the J end lost 2 bases, and 12 bases lay between the germline ends.

The chain links TRBV11-2 to TRBJ2-7; no definite D call. V was trimmed by 3 bases and J by 2 bases, leaving 8 bases between them. The CDR3 totals 13 residues. From germline, CDR1 is SGHAT and CDR2 FQNNGV. CDR3 sequence: CASSFNSPYEQYF. CDR3 nucleotide sequence: TGTGCCAGCAGCTTTAACAGCCCCTACGAGCAGTACTTC. The full variable domain, in which reference TRBV11-2 and TRBJ2-7 provide the parts outside the CDR3, is EAGVAQSPRYKIIEKRQSVAFWCNPISGHATLYWYQQILGQGPKLLIQFQNNGVVDDSQLPKDRFSAERLKGVDSTLKIQPAKLEDSAVYLCASSFNSPYEQYFGPGTRLTVT.

The rearrangement links TRBV10-3 to TRBJ2-3; D is unresolved. The CDR3 is made up of 15 amino acids. CDR1 is ENHRY and CDR2 is SYGVKD in the germline V gene. Trimming removed 0 bases from V and 0 bases from J, with 7 bases in between. The CDR3 here is CAISESDGSTDTQYF. CDR3 DNA sequence: TGTGCCATCAGTGAGTCTGACGGGAGCACAGATACGCAGTATTTT.

The chain is built from TRBV6-6 and TRBJ2-7; 9 bases agree with TRBD1. This CDR3 has 15 residues. CDR1 is MNHNY and CDR2 is SVGAGI in the germline V gene (reference sequence). The V segment lost 6 bases and the J segment 3 bases; nucleotides outside the gene matches: 9. As DNA, the CDR3 is TGTGCCAGCAGCCCCGGGACAGGGATACTCTACGAGCAGTACTTC. Its translation is CASSPGTGILYEQYF.

The V and J genes are TRBV10-3 and TRBJ1-3; 10 bases map to TRBD1. Unmatched junction bases numbered 9, after V lost 10 bases and J lost 6 bases. Germline V lookup: CDR1 ENHRY, CDR2 SYGVKD. The CDR3 contains 14 residues. CDR3 sequence (DNA): TGTGCCACCGGAGACAGGGGGCGTAAAAACACCATATATTTT. Translated: CATGDRGRKNTIYF.

This CDR3 is CASSLAGQSSGNTIYF. The CDR3 nucleotides read TGCGCCAGCAGCCTCGCCGGACAGTCCTCTGGAAACACCATATATTTT. This chain uses TRBV4-1 with TRBJ1-3, with a tentative D call TRBD1 (6 bases). CDR1 is MGHRA and CDR2 is YSYEKL in the germline V gene. Between the trimmed V and J ends, which lost 4 bases and 0 bases, there was a span of 13 bases. CDR3 length: 16 amino acids.